Presented here are 26 T cell receptor beta chains from one specimen sequenced in a study of T-cell reconstitution after alpha-beta-depleted transplantation in children. Using unique molecular identifiers, the investigators prepared the TCRbeta library. Each CDR3 protein gets one entry after TCRdb re-called the PCR reads with MiXCR. The table has over 200,000 distinct CDR3 sequences, approximately 9% seen once. The source material was PBMCs from the stem cell graft donor, sampled from the stem cell graft. These receptors all stem from a human donor who donated a stem cell graft to a child with acute lymphoblastic leukemia.

The CDR3 sequence is CASSLAGGGLGANVLTF. For the CDR3, the DNA is TGCGCCAGCAGCTTGGCCGGTGGGGGTCTGGGGGCCAACGTCCTGACTTTC. The chain uses TRBV5-1 and TRBJ2-6; D possibly matches TRBD1 or TRBD2 (5 bases each). Germline CDR1 SGHRS, CDR2 YFSETQ. CDR3 size: 17 residues. Trimming removed 0 bases at V and 4 bases at J, with 14 bases between.

This clonotype was seen repeatedly, ten times or more. V usage is TRBV2 and J usage is TRBJ2-1; no clear D. The CDR3 contains 11 residues. Germline V lookup: CDR1 SNHLY, CDR2 FYNNEI. V was cut by 5 bases and J by 10 bases, with 9 bases left in between. CDR3 residues: CASSTTDEQFF. CDR3 bases: TGTGCCAGCAGTACTACGGACGAGCAGTTCTTC.

This chain joins TRBV11-2 and TRBJ2-3, with TRBD1 identical over 8 bases. Trimming removed 4 bases from V and 0 bases from J; junction bases left unmatched: 12. The CDR3 runs to 18 residues. Germline loops: CDR1 SGHAT, CDR2 FQNNGV. The CDR3 nucleotides are TGTGCCAGCAGCTCCCAAACCGGGACAGGAACTAGCACAGATACGCAGTATTTT. Protein sequence: CASSSQTGTGTSTDTQYF.

This clonotype was detected a few times. The chain recombines TRBV6-2 or TRBV6-3 with TRBJ2-3; D may correspond to TRBD1 or TRBD2 (5 bases each). Between the trimmed V and J ends, which lost 10 bases and 0 bases, there was a span of 17 bases. The CDR3 has 15 residues. Germline CDR1 and CDR2: MNHEY and SVGEGT. The CDR3 bases are TGTGCCACCACTGACCCACGGGGCAGCACAGATACGCAGTATTTT. Translation: CATTDPRGSTDTQYF.

V is TRBV7-2 and J is TRBJ1-5, with D possibly TRBD1 on 5 matching bases. This CDR3 spans 15 amino acids. V dropped 4 bases and J dropped 2 bases, with 12 bases sitting between them. From germline, CDR1 is SGHTA and CDR2 FQGNSA. In nucleotides, the CDR3 is TGTGCCAGCAGCTCAGACTGGGGCGGCAATCAGCCCCAGCATTTT. Translating it yields CASSSDWGGNQPQHF.

This clonotype showed up many times. The chain employs TRBV5-1 and TRBJ1-1; D remains ambiguous. Looked up from germline, CDR1 is SGHRS and CDR2 is YFSETQ. This CDR3 is built from 13 residues. Deletions cut 5 bases from V and 3 bases from J, with 11 bases between. Here the CDR3 reads CASRPRTDTEAFF. DNA of the CDR3: TGCGCCAGCAGGCCTCGGACGGACACTGAAGCTTTCTTT.

In this sample, this clonotype turned up many times. The gene calls are TRBV7-9 and TRBJ1-2; no clear D. Germline assignment: CDR1 SEHNR and CDR2 FQNEAQ (reference sequence). This CDR3 has 13 residues. Trimming stripped 1 base from V and 7 bases from J, with 10 bases between. CDR3 nucleotide sequence: TGTGCCAGCAGCTTAGGGCAGGCTGGTGGCTACACCTTC. Encoded protein: CASSLGQAGGYTF.

This clonotype has only a few counts. This chain links TRBV6-5 with TRBJ2-7; 12 nucleotides line up with TRBD1. CDR3 length: 14 residues. V lost 4 bases to trimming and J lost 6 bases; unmatched junction nucleotides: 4. CDR1 MNHEY and CDR2 SVGAGI come from the germline V gene. Written as DNA, the CDR3 is TGTGCCAGCAGTTCCGGGGACAGGGGGCCCGAGCAGTACTTC. This translates into CASSSGDRGPEQYF.

This clonotype was picked up many times. This chain uses TRBV19 with TRBJ1-2; D not resolved. This CDR3 is 13 amino acids long. Trimming left V 10 bases short and J 2 bases short, with 14 bases between. Germline CDR1 LNHDA, CDR2 SQIVND (reference sequence). CDR3 DNA sequence: TGTGCCATACTCACGCAAGGGAACTATGGCTACACCTTC. Amino acids: CAILTQGNYGYTF.

This clonotype was picked up a small number of times. The rearrangement links TRBV2 to TRBJ2-7; D is uncertain. The germline V gene encodes CDR1 SNHLY and CDR2 FYNNEI. The length of the CDR3 is 13 residues. V lost 4 bases and J lost 5, with 12 bases in between. This CDR3 is CASSVSDPDEQYF. CDR3 DNA: TGTGCCAGCAGTGTCTCAGATCCGGACGAGCAGTACTTC. Looking up the rest from reference TRBV2 and TRBJ2-7 gives the full variable domain: EPEVTQTPSHQVTQMGQEVILRCVPISNHLYFYWYRQILGQKVEFLVSFYNNEISEKSEIFDDQFSVERPDGSNFTLKIRSTKLEDSAMYFCASSVSDPDEQYFGPGTRLTVT.

This clonotype was seen more than once but under ten times. The chain is built from TRBV6-5 and TRBJ1-1; 7 bases map to TRBD1. CDR1 and CDR2 from the germline V gene are MNHEY and SVGAGI. Trimming at V came to 6 bases and at J to 10 bases, leaving 5 bases not matched to a gene. There are 11 residues in the CDR3. CDR3 nucleotide sequence: TGTGCCAGCAGAGAACAGGGGAGAGCTTTCTTT. This sequence encodes CASREQGRAFF.

This chain links TRBV27 with TRBJ1-4; D is possibly TRBD1 (6 bases). Germline loops: CDR1 MNHEY, CDR2 SMNVEV (reference sequence). The CDR3 consists of 16 residues. Between the trimmed V and J ends, which lost 5 bases and 2 bases, there was a span of 15 bases. The CDR3 DNA follows: TGTGCCAGCAGTCTCCACTACAGGGCCACTAATGAAAAACTGTTTTTT. Its protein is CASSLHYRATNEKLFF.

The chain uses TRBV7-6 and TRBJ2-1, with 7 nucleotides matching TRBD1. The V gene end was trimmed by 5 bases and the J gene end by 8 bases; junction bases not matched to a gene: 12. The CDR3 is 15 residues long. Germline V gene data show CDR1 as SGHVS and CDR2 as FNYEAQ. This CDR3 is CASSGGQESRDEQFF. DNA for the CDR3: TGTGCCAGCAGCGGAGGACAGGAATCTAGGGATGAGCAGTTCTTC.

This clonotype was seen ten or more times. This rearrangement joins TRBV7-2 to TRBJ1-1; a possible D gene is TRBD1 (5 bases). The germline V and J ends were trimmed by 5 bases and 5 bases, with 18 bases remaining between them. The CDR3 loop spans 15 amino acids. Germline lookup yields CDR1 SGHTA and CDR2 FQGNSA. CDR3 DNA sequence: TGTGCCAGCAGCCCAGGGTTTTCGGATATGACTGAAGCTTTCTTT. Protein product: CASSPGFSDMTEAFF.

The table lists this clonotype with many counts. This sequence joins TRBV6-1 and TRBJ2-5; weak D call: TRBD1 (5 bases). In germline, CDR1 is MNHNS, CDR2 SASEGT. The CDR3 covers 15 residues. V was pared by 2 bases and J by 6 bases, with 16 bases between. Written as DNA, the CDR3 is TGTGCCAGCAGTGAAATGGACACTACCGCCCAGACCCAGTACTTC. This encodes CASSEMDTTAQTQYF.

The genes are TRBV7-6 and TRBJ2-7; D might be TRBD2 (5 bases). Germline V lookup: CDR1 SGHVS, CDR2 FNYEAQ. This CDR3 comprises 17 residues. Trimming stripped 8 bases from V and 6 bases from J, with 29 bases between. CDR3 amino acids: CASSLRQDWSGGVEQYF. The DNA for the CDR3 is TGTGCCAGCTCTCTGAGGCAGGACTGGTCGGGTGGGGTCGAGCAGTACTTC.

The chain couples TRBV27 to TRBJ2-1; 12 bases line up with TRBD2. V lost 4 bases and J lost 9; bases outside the gene matches: 10. Germline CDR1 is MNHEY and CDR2 is SMNVEV (reference sequence). The CDR3 covers 16 residues. As DNA, the CDR3 is TGTGCCAGCAGTTCCCCCGGCCTAGCGGGGGGGATTGAGCAGTTCTTC. This gives the protein CASSSPGLAGGIEQFF.

The rearrangement uses TRBV12-3 or TRBV12-4 and TRBJ2-7; a possible D gene is TRBD2 (6 bases). V lost 2 bases and J 3 bases, leaving 11 bases between the germline ends. CDR3 size: 14 residues. CDR3 coding DNA: TGTGCCAGCAGTTTAACACTAGCTCTCTACGAGCAGTACTTC. Amino acids: CASSLTLALYEQYF.

This clonotype was observed a few times. The rearrangement joins TRBV29-1 to TRBJ2-3; a possible D gene is TRBD1 (6 bases). Trimming left V 6 bases short and J 5 bases short, with 15 bases between. The germline V gene encodes CDR1 SQVTM and CDR2 ANQGSEA. The CDR3 has 13 residues. Here the CDR3 DNA reads TGCAGCGTCGCCAGGGGATCAGAAGATACGCAGTATTTT. Amino acids: CSVARGSEDTQYF.

This chain connects TRBV6-2 or TRBV6-3 to TRBJ2-1; no clear D. The germline gives CDR1 MNHEY, CDR2 SVGEGT. This CDR3 is 11 amino acids long. The V gene lost 4 bases and the J gene lost 8 bases, with 6 bases spanning the gap. The CDR3 region has the DNA TGTGCCAGCAGTTTCAGCTATGAGCAGTTCTTC. Amino acid sequence: CASSFSYEQFF.

This clonotype was seen a few times. The rearrangement uses TRBV6-5 and TRBJ2-4; weak D call: TRBD1 (6 bases). The CDR3 is 16 amino acids. V lost 0 bases and J 6 bases, leaving 15 bases between the germline ends. CDR1 and CDR2 from the germline V gene are MNHEY and SVGAGI. The CDR3 here is CASSYSIVGAGNIQYF. The DNA for the CDR3 is TGTGCCAGCAGTTACTCGATCGTGGGGGCCGGAAACATTCAGTACTTC.

J is TRBJ1-5 and V is TRBV27; 7 bases align to TRBD1. The V gene's germline CDR1 is MNHEY and CDR2 SMNVEV (reference sequence). This CDR3 comprises 17 residues. J lost 7 bases, V lost 5 bases, and 17 bases had no gene match. The CDR3 region is CASSPYPMNTGAQPQHF. CDR3 coding DNA: TGTGCCAGCAGTCCCTATCCCATGAACACAGGGGCCCAGCCCCAGCATTTT.

J is TRBJ2-3 and V is TRBV12-3 or TRBV12-4; 13 nucleotides line up with TRBD2. This CDR3 has 20 amino acids. Trimming took 6 bases from V and 6 from J; bases not matched to a gene: 21. CDR3 sequence (DNA): TGTGCCAGCAGCCCGTGGACGTCTCCGGGACTAGCGGGGCCTGAGGATACGCAGTATTTT. Translating gives CASSPWTSPGLAGPEDTQYF.

The rearrangement joins TRBV4-2 to TRBJ2-3, with D possibly being TRBD1 or TRBD2 (5 bases each). The CDR3 is made up of 16 amino acids. The germline gives CDR1 LGHNA, CDR2 YNFKEQ. The ends were cut back, 4 bases at V and 5 bases at J, with 19 bases in the middle. The CDR3 coding sequence is TGTGCCAGCAGCCCCCGTGCCAGGGAGAGGGGAGATACGCAGTATTTT. Its translation: CASSPRARERGDTQYF.

There are a few counts of this clonotype. This sequence joins TRBV27 and TRBJ1-6; the D is unclear. The CDR3 runs 15 residues. The V gene lost 3 bases and the J gene lost 8 bases, with 14 bases spanning the gap. Germline CDR1 reads MNHEY; CDR2 reads SMNVEV (reference sequence). Here the CDR3 reads CASSFAGDRDSPLHF. The DNA for the CDR3 is TGTGCCAGCAGTTTTGCCGGTGACCGTGATTCACCCCTCCACTTT.

This clonotype has a handful of counts. The chain carries TRBV7-8 and TRBJ2-3; 9 bases are shared with TRBD2. The CDR3 is 15 amino acids. CDR1 SGHVS and CDR2 FQNEAQ come from the germline V gene. V gave up 5 bases and J gave up 6 bases; unmatched junction bases: 9. In DNA, the CDR3 is TGTGCCAGCAGCCCCCAGAGCGGGGGGCGGGATACGCAGTATTTT. Protein: CASSPQSGGRDTQYF.